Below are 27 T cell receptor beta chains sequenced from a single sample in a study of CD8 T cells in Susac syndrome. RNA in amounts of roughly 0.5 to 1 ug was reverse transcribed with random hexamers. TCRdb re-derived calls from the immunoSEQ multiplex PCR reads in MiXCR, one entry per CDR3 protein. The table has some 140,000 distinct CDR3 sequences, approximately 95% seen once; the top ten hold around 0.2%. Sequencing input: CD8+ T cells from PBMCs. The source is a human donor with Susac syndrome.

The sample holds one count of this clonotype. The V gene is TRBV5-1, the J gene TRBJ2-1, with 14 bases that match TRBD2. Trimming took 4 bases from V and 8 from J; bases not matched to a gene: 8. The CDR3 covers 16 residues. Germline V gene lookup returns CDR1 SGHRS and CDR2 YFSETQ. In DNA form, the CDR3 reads TGCGCCAGCAGCGAGACTAGCGGGAGGGCGTATGATGAGCAGTTCTTC. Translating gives CASSETSGRAYDEQFF.

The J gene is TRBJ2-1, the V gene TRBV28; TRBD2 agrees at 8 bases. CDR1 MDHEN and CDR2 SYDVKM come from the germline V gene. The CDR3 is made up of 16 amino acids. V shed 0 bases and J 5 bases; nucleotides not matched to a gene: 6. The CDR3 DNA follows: TGTGCCAGCAGTTTATGGGACGGGAGGGCCCACAATGAGCAGTTCTTC. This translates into CASSLWDGRAHNEQFF.

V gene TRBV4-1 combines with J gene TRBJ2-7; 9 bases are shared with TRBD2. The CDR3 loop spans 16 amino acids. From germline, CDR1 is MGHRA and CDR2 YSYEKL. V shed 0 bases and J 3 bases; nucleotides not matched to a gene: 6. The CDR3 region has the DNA TGCGCCAGCAGCCAAGAGGTCCCTAGCGGGAACTACGAGCAGTACTTC. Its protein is CASSQEVPSGNYEQYF.

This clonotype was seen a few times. This chain's CDR3 is CASSFGGDQPQHF. As DNA, the CDR3 is TGTGCCAGCAGTTTCGGCGGGGATCAGCCCCAGCATTTT. The chain is built from TRBV12-3 or TRBV12-4 and TRBJ1-5; D gene ambiguous. CDR3 length equals 13 residues. V lost 3 bases to trimming and J lost 5 bases, with 8 bases between them.

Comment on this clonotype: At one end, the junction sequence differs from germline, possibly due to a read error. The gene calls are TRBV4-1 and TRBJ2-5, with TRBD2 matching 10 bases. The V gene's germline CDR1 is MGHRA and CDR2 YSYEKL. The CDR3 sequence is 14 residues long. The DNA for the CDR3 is TGCGCCAGCAGCCAAGGGGGTCTAGCGGGAGACCCGTTCTTC. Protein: CASSQGGLAGDPFF.

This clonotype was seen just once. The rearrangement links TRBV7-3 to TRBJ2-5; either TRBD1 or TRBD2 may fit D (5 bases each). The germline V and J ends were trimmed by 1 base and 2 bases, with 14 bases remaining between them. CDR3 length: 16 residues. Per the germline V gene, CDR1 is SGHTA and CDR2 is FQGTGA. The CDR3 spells CASSLNPGPRQETQYF. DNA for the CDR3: TGTGCCAGCAGCTTAAATCCGGGACCCCGGCAAGAGACCCAGTACTTC.

In DNA, the CDR3 is TGTGCCAGCAGCGCCCTCGGGACTCTTGCAGATACGCAGTATTTT. It is translated as CASSALGTLADTQYF. The chain carries TRBV9 and TRBJ2-3; D possibly corresponds to TRBD2 (6 bases). This CDR3 region has 15 residues. The V end was cut by 3 bases, the J end by 4 bases, with 15 bases between. CDR1 is SGDLS, CDR2 YYNGEE, per germline.

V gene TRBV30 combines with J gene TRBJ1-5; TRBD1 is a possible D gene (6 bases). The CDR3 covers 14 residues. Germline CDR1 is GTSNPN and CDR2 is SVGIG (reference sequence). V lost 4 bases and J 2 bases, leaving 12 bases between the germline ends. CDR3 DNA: TGTGCCTGGAAGGGGGAATTAGGCAATCAGCCCCAGCATTTT. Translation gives CAWKGELGNQPQHF.

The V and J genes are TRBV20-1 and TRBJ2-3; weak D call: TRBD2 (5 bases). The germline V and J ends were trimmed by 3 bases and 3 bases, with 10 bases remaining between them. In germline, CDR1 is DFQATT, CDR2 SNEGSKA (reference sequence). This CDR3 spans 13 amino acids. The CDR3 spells CSASGSYTDTQYF. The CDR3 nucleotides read TGCAGTGCTAGTGGGAGTTATACAGATACGCAGTATTTT.

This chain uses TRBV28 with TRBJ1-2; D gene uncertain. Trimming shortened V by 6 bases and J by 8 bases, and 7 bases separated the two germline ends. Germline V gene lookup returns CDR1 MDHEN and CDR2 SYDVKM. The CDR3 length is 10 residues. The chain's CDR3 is CASRLRGYTF. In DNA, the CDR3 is TGTGCCAGCAGGCTGAGGGGCTACACCTTC.

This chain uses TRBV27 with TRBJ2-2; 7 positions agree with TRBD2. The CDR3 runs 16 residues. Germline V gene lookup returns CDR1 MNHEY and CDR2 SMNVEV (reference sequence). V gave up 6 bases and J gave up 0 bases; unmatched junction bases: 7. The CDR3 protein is CASRGGDGPNTGELFF. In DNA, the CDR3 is TGTGCCAGCAGGGGGGGGGACGGGCCGAACACCGGGGAGCTGTTTTTT.

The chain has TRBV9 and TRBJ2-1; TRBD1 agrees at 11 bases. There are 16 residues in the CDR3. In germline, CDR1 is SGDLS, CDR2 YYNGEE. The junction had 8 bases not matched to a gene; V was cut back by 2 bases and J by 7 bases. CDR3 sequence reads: CASSVGTGGYNNEQFF. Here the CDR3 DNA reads TGTGCCAGCAGCGTCGGGACAGGGGGATACAATAATGAGCAGTTCTTC. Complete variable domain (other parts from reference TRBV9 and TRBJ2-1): DSGVTQTPKHLITATGQRVTLRCSPRSGDLSVYWYQQSLDQGLQFLIQYYNGEERAKGNILERFSAQQFPDLHSELNLSSLELGDSALYFCASSVGTGGYNNEQFFGPGTRLTVL.

CDR3: CASTLTGSSYNEQFF. CDR3 coding DNA: TGTGCCAGCACCTTAACTGGGAGCTCCTACAATGAGCAGTTCTTC. This chain links TRBV6-2 or TRBV6-3 with TRBJ2-1; maybe TRBD2 (5 bases). This CDR3 comprises 15 residues. Germline CDR1 MNHEY, CDR2 SVGEGT. Trimming pared 7 bases from V and 0 bases from J, leaving 13 bases between.

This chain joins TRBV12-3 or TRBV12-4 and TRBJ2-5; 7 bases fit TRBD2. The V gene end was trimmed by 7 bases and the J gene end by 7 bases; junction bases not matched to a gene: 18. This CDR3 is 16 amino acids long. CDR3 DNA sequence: TGTGCCAGCACGAAAACCGGGGGGAGAATGTCTGTGACCCAGTACTTC. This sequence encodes CASTKTGGRMSVTQYF.

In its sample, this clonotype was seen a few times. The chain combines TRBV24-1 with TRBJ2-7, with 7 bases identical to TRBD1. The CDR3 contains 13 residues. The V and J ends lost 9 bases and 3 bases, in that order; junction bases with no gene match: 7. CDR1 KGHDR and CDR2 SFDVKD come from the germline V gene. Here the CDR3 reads CATLPGQHYEQYF. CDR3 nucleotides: TGTGCCACCCTCCCGGGACAGCACTACGAGCAGTACTTC.

The CDR3 sequence: CASSYGRAYEQYF. CDR3 nucleotide sequence: TGTGCCAGCAGTTATGGCAGAGCCTACGAGCAGTACTTC. The V gene is TRBV6-5, the J gene TRBJ2-7; D gene uncertain. V dropped 3 bases and J dropped 2 bases, with 8 bases sitting between them. The length of the CDR3 is 13 residues. Germline lookup yields CDR1 MNHEY and CDR2 SVGAGI.

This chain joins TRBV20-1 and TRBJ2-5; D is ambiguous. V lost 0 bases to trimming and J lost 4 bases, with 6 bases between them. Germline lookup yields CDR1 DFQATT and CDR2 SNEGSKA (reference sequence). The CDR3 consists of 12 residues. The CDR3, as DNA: TGCAGTGCTAGAGATGAAGGAGAGACCCAGTACTTC. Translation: CSARDEGETQYF.

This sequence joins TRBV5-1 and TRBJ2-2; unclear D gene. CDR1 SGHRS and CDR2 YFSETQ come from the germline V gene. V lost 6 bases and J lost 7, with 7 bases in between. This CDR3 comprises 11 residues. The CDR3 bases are TGCGCCAGCACCGATAACGGGGAGCTGTTTTTT. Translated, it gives CASTDNGELFF.

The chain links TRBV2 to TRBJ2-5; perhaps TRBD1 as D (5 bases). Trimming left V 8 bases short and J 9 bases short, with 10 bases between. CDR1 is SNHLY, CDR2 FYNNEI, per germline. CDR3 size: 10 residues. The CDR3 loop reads CASGATPQYF. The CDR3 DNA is TGTGCCAGCGGGGCCACACCCCAGTACTTC.

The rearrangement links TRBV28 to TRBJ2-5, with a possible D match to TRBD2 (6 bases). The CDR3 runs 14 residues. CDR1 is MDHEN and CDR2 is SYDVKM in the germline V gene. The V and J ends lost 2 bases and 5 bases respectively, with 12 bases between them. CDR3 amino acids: CASSLLASEETQYF. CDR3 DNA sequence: TGTGCCAGCAGTTTACTAGCGAGTGAGGAGACCCAGTACTTC.

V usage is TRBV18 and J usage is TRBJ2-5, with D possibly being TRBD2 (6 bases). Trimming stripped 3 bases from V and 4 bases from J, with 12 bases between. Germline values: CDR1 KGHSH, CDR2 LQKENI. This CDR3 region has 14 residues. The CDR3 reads CASSPGWGGETQYF. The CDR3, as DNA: TGTGCCAGCTCACCTGGGTGGGGAGGAGAGACCCAGTACTTC. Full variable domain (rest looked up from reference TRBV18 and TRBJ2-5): NAGVMQNPRHLVRRRGQEARLRCSPMKGHSHVYWYRQLPEEGLKFMVYLQKENIIDESGMPKERFSAEFPKEGPSILRIQQVVRGDSAAYFCASSPGWGGETQYFGPGTRLLVL.

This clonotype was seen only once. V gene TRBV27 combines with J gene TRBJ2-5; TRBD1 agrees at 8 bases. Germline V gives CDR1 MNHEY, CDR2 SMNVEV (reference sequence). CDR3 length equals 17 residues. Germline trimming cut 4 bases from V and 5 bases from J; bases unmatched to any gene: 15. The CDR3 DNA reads TGTGCCAGCAGTTCCACCGGGGCAGGGGGCAAGATTGAGACCCAGTACTTC. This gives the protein CASSSTGAGGKIETQYF.

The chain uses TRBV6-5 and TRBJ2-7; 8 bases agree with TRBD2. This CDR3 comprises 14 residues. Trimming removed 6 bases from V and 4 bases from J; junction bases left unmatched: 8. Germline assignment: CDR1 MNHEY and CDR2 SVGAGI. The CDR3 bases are TGTGCCAGCAGCCCGGGACTAGGGGTTTACGAGCAGTACTTC. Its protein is CASSPGLGVYEQYF.

The CDR3 nucleotides are TGTGCCAGCAGCTTAGGGCTAGCGGGAGCCAATGAGCAGTTCTTC. Residues: CASSLGLAGANEQFF. The chain has TRBV11-2 and TRBJ2-1; 10 nucleotides agree with TRBD2. The CDR3 length is 15 residues. The germline V gene encodes CDR1 SGHAT and CDR2 FQNNGV. J lost 6 bases, V lost 1 base, and 3 bases had no gene match.

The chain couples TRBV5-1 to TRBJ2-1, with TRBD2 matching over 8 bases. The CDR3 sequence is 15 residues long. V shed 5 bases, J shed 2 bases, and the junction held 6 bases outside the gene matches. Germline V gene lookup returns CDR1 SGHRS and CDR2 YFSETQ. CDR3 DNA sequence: TGCGCCAGCAGTATAGCGGGAACAGCCTACAATGAGCAGTTCTTC. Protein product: CASSIAGTAYNEQFF.

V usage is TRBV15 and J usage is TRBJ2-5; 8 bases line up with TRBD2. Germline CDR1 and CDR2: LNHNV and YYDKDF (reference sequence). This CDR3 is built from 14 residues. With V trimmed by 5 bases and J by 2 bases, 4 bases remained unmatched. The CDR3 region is CATSRGLGQETQYF. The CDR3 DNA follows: TGTGCCACCAGCCGGGGACTAGGGCAAGAGACCCAGTACTTC.

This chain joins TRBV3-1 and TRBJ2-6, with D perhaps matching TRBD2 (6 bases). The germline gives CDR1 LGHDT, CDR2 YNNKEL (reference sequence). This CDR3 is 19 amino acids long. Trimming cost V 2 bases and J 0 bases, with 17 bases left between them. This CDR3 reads CASSQRVRDSNSGANVLTF. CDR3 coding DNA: TGTGCCAGCAGCCAAAGGGTACGGGACTCTAACTCTGGGGCCAACGTCCTGACTTTC.